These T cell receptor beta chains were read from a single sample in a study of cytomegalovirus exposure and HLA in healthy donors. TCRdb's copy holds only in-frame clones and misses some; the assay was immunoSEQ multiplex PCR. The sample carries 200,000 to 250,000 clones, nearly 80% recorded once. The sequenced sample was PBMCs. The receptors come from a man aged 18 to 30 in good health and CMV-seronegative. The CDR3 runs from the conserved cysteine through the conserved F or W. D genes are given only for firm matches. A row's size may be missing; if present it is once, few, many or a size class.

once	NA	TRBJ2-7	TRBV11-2	CASSLEQFNEQYF	TGTGCCAGCAGCTTAGAACAGTTCAACGAGCAGTACTTC
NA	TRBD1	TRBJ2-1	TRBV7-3	CASSKIPRQGTYNEQFF	TGTGCCAGCAGCAAAATCCCCCGACAGGGAACCTACAATGAGCAGTTCTTC
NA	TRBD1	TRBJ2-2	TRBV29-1	CSVDHGTGRAGELFF	TGCAGCGTTGACCACGGGACAGGGAGGGCCGGGGAGCTGTTTTTT
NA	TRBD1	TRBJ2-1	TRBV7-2	CASSPTGQGYNEQFF	TGTGCCAGCAGCCCCACGGGACAGGGCTACAATGAGCAGTTCTTC
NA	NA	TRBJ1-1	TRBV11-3	CASSREQNTEAFF	TGTGCCAGCTCTAGGGAGCAGAACACTGAAGCTTTCTTT
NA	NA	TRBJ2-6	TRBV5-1	CASSPEGPGANVLTF	TGCGCCAGCAGCCCGGAGGGCCCTGGGGCCAACGTCCTGACTTTC
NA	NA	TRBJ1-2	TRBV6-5	CASSYAASGKGGYTF	TGTGCCAGCAGTTACGCCGCCTCAGGGAAAGGAGGCTACACCTTC
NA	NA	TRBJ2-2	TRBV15	CATSRDPVGLSGANTGELFF	TGTGCCACCAGCAGAGATCCTGTCGGACTTAGCGGAGCTAACACCGGGGAGCTGTTTTTT
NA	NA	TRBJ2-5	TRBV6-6	CASSYGRVQETQYF	TGTGCCAGCAGTTACGGCCGGGTTCAAGAGACCCAGTACTTC
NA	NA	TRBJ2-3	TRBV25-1	CASSARGSTSTDTQYF	TGTGCCAGCAGTGCACGGGGATCAACCAGCACAGATACGCAGTATTTT
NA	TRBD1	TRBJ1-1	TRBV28	CASSFGTGEAFF	TGTGCCAGCAGTTTTGGGACAGGGGAAGCTTTCTTT
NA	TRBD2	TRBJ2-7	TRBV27	CASSWGRGSYEQYF	TGTGCCAGCTCGTGGGGGAGGGGATCCTACGAGCAGTACTTC
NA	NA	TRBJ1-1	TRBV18	CASSPGGMNTEAFF	TGTGCCAGCTCACCTGGGGGCATGAACACTGAAGCTTTCTTT
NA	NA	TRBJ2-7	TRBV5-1	CASSAGQNYEQYF	TGCGCCAGCAGCGCGGGACAGAATTACGAGCAGTACTTC
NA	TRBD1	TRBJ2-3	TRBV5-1	CASSEGQGFTDTQYF	TGCGCCAGCAGCGAGGGACAGGGGTTCACAGATACGCAGTATTTT
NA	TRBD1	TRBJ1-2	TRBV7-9	CASSLVGTGGGYTF	TGTGCCAGCAGCTTAGTTGGGACAGGGGGTGGCTACACCTTC
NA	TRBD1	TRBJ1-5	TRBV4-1	CASSLGGQGFQPQHF	TGCGCCAGCAGCCTAGGCGGACAGGGGTTTCAGCCCCAGCATTTT
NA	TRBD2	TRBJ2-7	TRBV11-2	CASSRSSGRGHEQYF	TGTGCCAGCAGCAGATCTAGCGGGAGGGGCCACGAGCAGTACTTC
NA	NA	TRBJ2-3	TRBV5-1	CASSPPVPDTQYF	TGCGCCAGCAGCCCCCCCGTCCCAGATACGCAGTATTTT
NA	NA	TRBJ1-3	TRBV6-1	CASSEDFWTDSGNTIYF	TGTGCCAGCAGTGAAGATTTCTGGACAGACTCTGGAAACACCATATATTTT
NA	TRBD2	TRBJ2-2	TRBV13	CASSLVLYGGRTSGGRGTGELFF	TGTGCCAGCAGCTTAGTGTTATATGGGGGTAGGACTAGCGGAGGCAGAGGCACCGGGGAGCTGTTTTTT
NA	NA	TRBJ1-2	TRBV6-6	CASSDLPREDYGYTF	TGTGCCAGCAGTGACCTACCGAGAGAGGACTATGGCTACACCTTC
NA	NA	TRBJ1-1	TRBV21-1	CASSKDEGNTEAFF	TGTGCCAGCAGCAAAGACGAGGGGAACACTGAAGCTTTCTTT
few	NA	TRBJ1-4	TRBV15	CATSRDQGSDEKLFF	TGTGCCACCAGCAGAGATCAGGGGTCGGATGAAAAACTGTTTTTT
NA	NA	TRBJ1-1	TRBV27	CASSWGDNTEAFF	TGTGCCAGCAGTTGGGGGGATAACACTGAAGCTTTCTTT
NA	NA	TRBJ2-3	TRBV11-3	CASSLVATDTQYF	TGTGCCAGCAGCTTAGTAGCGACAGATACGCAGTATTTT
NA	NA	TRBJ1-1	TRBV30	CAWRLGSEAFF	TGTGCCTGGAGGCTGGGGAGTGAAGCTTTCTTT
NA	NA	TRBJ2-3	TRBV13	CASSRPDKDTQYF	TGTGCCAGCAGCCGTCCGGACAAGGATACGCAGTATTTT
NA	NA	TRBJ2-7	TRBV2	CASKGGGGPYEQYF	TGTGCCAGCAAGGGGGGGGGTGGTCCCTACGAGCAGTACTTC
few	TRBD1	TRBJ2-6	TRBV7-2	CASSRLRDSNSGANVLTF	TGTGCCAGCAGTCGACTCCGGGACAGCAACTCTGGGGCCAACGTCCTGACTTTC
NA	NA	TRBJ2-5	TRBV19	CASSKGTPWGTQYF	TGTGCCAGTAGTAAGGGGACACCCTGGGGGACCCAGTACTTC
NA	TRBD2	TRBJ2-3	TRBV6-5	CASSPLAGGTDTQYF	TGTGCCAGCAGCCCCCTAGCGGGGGGGACAGATACGCAGTATTTT
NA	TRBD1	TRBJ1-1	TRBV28	CASSLTEGQGGTEAFF	TGTGCCAGCAGTTTAACGGAGGGACAGGGGGGCACTGAAGCTTTCTTT
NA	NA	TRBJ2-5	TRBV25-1	CASSEWRGKETQYF	TGTGCCAGCAGTGAATGGAGAGGAAAAGAGACCCAGTACTTC
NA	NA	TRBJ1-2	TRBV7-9	CSSSPRTATNYGYTF	TGTTCCAGCAGCCCGAGGACAGCTACTAACTATGGCTACACCTTC
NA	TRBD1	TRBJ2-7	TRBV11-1	CASSIRSGQANEQYF	TGTGCCAGCAGCATAAGGTCGGGACAGGCTAACGAGCAGTACTTC
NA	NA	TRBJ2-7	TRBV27	CASSFTAMSSYEQYF	TGTGCCAGCAGTTTTACAGCTATGAGCTCCTACGAGCAGTACTTC
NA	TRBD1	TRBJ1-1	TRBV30	CAWWRQGNTEAFF	TGTGCCTGGTGGCGACAGGGGAACACTGAAGCTTTCTTT
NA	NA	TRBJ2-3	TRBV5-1	CASSIESDTQYF	TGCGCCAGCAGCATCGAGTCAGATACGCAGTATTTT
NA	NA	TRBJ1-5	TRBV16	CASSQSITGYSNQPQHF	TGTGCCAGCAGCCAATCGATTACAGGGTATAGCAATCAGCCCCAGCATTTT
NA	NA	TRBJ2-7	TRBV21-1	CASSKTAIGQTLGYEQYF	TGTGCCAGCAGCAAAACCGCAATCGGACAGACGCTAGGCTACGAGCAGTACTTC
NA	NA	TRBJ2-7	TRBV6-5	CASSHQGGQYF	TGTGCCAGCAGTCACCAGGGGGGGCAGTACTTC
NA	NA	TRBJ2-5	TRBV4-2	CASSQDRGAGDGETQYF	TGTGCCAGCAGCCAAGATAGGGGAGCAGGGGATGGGGAGACCCAGTACTTC
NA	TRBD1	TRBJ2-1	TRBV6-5	CASSYSGTGINEQFF	TGTGCCAGCAGTTACTCCGGGACAGGAATCAATGAGCAGTTCTTC
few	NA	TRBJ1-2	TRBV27	CASSLRTVRDGYTF	TGTGCCAGCAGTTTAAGGACAGTGAGGGATGGCTACACCTTC
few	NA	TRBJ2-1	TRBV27	CASPCHWGGSSYNEQFF	TGTGCCAGCCCGTGTCACTGGGGGGGCAGCTCCTACAATGAGCAGTTCTTC
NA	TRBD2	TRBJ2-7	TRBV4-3	CASSQGNGGIYEQYF	TGCGCCAGCAGCCAGGGGAACGGGGGGATCTACGAGCAGTACTTC
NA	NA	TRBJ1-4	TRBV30	CAWSLNEKLFF	TGTGCCTGGAGTTTAAATGAAAAACTGTTTTTT
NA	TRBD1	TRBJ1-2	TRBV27	CASSLMGQNYGYTF	TGTGCCAGCAGTCTCATGGGACAGAACTATGGCTACACCTTC
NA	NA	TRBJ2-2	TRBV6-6	CASSARGAPFGELFF	TGTGCCAGCAGCGCGCGCGGGGCGCCGTTCGGGGAGCTGTTTTTT
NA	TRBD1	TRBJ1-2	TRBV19	CASNDRDDGYTF	TGTGCCAGTAACGACAGGGACGATGGCTACACCTTC
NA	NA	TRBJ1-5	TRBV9	CASSAAGSNQPQHF	TGTGCCAGCAGCGCGGCGGGGAGCAATCAGCCCCAGCATTTT
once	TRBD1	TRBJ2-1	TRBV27	CASQQATGIGQFF	TGTGCCAGCCAACAGGCGACAGGGATCGGGCAGTTCTTC
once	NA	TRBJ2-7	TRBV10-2	CASSESEYEQYF	TGCGCCAGCAGTGAGTCGGAGTACGAGCAGTACTTC
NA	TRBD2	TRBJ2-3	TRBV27	CASSWRAGSADTQYF	TGTGCCAGCAGTTGGAGAGCGGGATCGGCAGATACGCAGTATTTT
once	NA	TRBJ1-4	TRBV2	CASRQPTNEKLFF	TGTGCCAGCAGACAGCCAACTAATGAAAAACTGTTTTTT
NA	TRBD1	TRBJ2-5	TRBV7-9	CASSPPRGTGEETQYF	TGTGCCAGCAGTCCCCCTCGGGGGACAGGGGAAGAGACCCAGTACTTC
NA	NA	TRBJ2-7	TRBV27	CASSPLLQTDDSYEQYF	TGTGCCAGCAGTCCCCTACTCCAGACAGATGACTCCTACGAGCAGTACTTC
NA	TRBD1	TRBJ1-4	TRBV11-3	CASSSGTGMEKLFF	TGTGCCAGCAGCTCCGGGACAGGGATGGAAAAACTGTTTTTT
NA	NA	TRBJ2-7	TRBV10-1	CATCYRPDEQYF	TGCGCCACATGTTACAGGCCGGACGAGCAGTACTTC